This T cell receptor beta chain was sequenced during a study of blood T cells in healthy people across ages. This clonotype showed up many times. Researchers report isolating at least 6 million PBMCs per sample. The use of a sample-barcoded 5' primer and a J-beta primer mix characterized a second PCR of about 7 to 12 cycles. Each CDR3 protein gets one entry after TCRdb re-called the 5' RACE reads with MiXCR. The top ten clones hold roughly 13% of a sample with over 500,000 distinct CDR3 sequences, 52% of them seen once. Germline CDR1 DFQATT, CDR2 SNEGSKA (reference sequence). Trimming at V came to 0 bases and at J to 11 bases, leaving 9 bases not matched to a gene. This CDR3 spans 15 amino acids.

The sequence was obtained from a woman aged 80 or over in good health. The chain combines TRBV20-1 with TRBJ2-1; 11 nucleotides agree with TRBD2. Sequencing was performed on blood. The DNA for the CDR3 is TGCAGTGCTAGAGAACCACTAGCGGGAGTCAGGCAGCAGTTCTTC. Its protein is CSAREPLAGVRQQFF.